Below are 20 T cell receptor beta chains sequenced from a single sample in a study of long-term antiretroviral therapy in people with HIV. Researchers ran immunoSEQ v3.0 at survey level. Sequencing was performed with immunoSEQ multiplex PCR; in TCRdb, only in-frame clones are kept and a portion is missing. Of under 50,000 clones listed, roughly 90% are singletons. Specimen: unsorted PBMCs, collected 1.2 years after starting antiretroviral therapy. The receptors originated from a woman aged 45-65 years with HIV.

This chain connects TRBV7-2 to TRBJ1-4, with 7 bases matching TRBD1. The length of the CDR3 is 14 residues. Germline assignment: CDR1 SGHTA and CDR2 FQGNSA. V lost 3 bases and J lost 5; bases outside the gene matches: 3. CDR3 bases: TGTGCCAGCAGCTTCAGGGGGGCCAATGAAAAACTGTTTTTT. Translation: CASSFRGANEKLFF.

This clone was observed a single time. This rearrangement joins TRBV13 to TRBJ2-2; 13 bases fit TRBD2. The CDR3 totals 17 residues. J was trimmed by 4 bases and V by 5 bases; bases with no gene match: 7. The germline CDR1 and CDR2 sequences are PRHDT and FYEKMQ (reference sequence). The CDR3 loop reads CASSRRLAGGPTGELFF. In nucleotides, the CDR3 is TGTGCCAGCAGCCGCAGACTAGCGGGGGGCCCCACCGGGGAGCTGTTTTTT.

The CDR3 is CASSHRDSNQPQHF. The CDR3 region has the DNA TGCGCCAGCAGCCACAGGGATAGCAATCAGCCCCAGCATTTT. The chain joins TRBV4-1 to TRBJ1-5; TRBD1 might be the D (5 bases). This CDR3 is 14 amino acids long. V was pared by 3 bases and J by 0 bases, with 6 bases between. From germline, CDR1 is MGHRA and CDR2 YSYEKL.

The rearrangement joins TRBV14 to TRBJ1-3, with 9 bases lining up with TRBD1. The ends lost 0 bases at V and 7 bases at J; junction bases unmatched: 7. This CDR3 comprises 16 residues. Germline loops: CDR1 SGHDN, CDR2 FVKESK. The CDR3 DNA is TGTGCCAGCAGCCAAGATCTGGGGACAGGGAGGAACACCATATATTTT. Its protein is CASSQDLGTGRNTIYF.

This chain connects TRBV6-6 to TRBJ2-7; weak D call: TRBD1 (6 bases). This CDR3 region has 16 residues. Trimming left V 2 bases short and J 4 bases short, with 18 bases between. Per the germline V gene, CDR1 is MNHNY and CDR2 is SVGAGI (reference sequence). The CDR3 protein is CASSYGFKSGEYEQYF. For the CDR3, the DNA is TGTGCCAGCAGTTACGGGTTTAAGTCAGGGGAGTACGAGCAGTACTTC.

The V and J genes are TRBV7-2 and TRBJ2-6; 7 bases agree with TRBD2. Trimming at V came to 1 base and at J to 0 bases, leaving 3 bases not matched to a gene. In germline, CDR1 is SGHTA, CDR2 FQGNSA. The length of the CDR3 is 17 residues. The CDR3 sequence: CASSLGGGFSGANVLTF. CDR3 DNA sequence: TGTGCCAGCAGCTTAGGGGGGGGGTTCTCTGGGGCCAACGTCCTGACTTTC.

The CDR3 DNA reads TGTGCCAGCAAGGAGGGGGCTTACACCGGGGAGCTGTTTTTT. Translated, it gives CASKEGAYTGELFF. The chain carries TRBV7-9 and TRBJ2-2; the D gene is possibly TRBD1 (7 bases). Germline V gene sequence: CDR1 SEHNR, CDR2 FQNEAQ (reference sequence). CDR3 length: 14 residues. Trimming removed 7 bases at V and 3 bases at J, with 12 bases between.

This chain joins TRBV30 and TRBJ1-5; 9 bases align to TRBD1. The CDR3 contains 13 residues. Germline loops: CDR1 GTSNPN, CDR2 SVGIG (reference sequence). V trimming: 1 base; J trimming: 5 bases; junction bases outside the gene matches: 0. As DNA, the CDR3 is TGTGCCTGGAGTGGGACAGGGGATCAGCCCCAGCATTTT. Translation: CAWSGTGDQPQHF. Drawing the rest from reference TRBV30 and TRBJ1-5, the complete variable domain is SQTIHQWPATLVQPVGSPLSLECTVEGTSNPNLYWYRQAAGRGLQLLFYSVGIGQISSEVPQNLSASRPQDRQFILSSKKLLLSDSGFYLCAWSGTGDQPQHFGDGTRLSIL.

The chain links TRBV5-1 to TRBJ2-1, with D uncertain. Trimming removed 0 bases at V and 10 bases at J, with 5 bases between. Germline V lookup: CDR1 SGHRS, CDR2 YFSETQ. CDR3 size: 11 residues. CDR3 protein: CASSLDFEQFF. In DNA, the CDR3 is TGCGCCAGCAGCTTGGACTTCGAGCAGTTCTTC.

This clone was seen only a few times. The chain carries TRBV2 and TRBJ1-5; TRBD1 is a possible D gene (6 bases). Germline CDR1 and CDR2: SNHLY and FYNNEI. The CDR3 spans 17 residues. The V end lost 5 bases, the J end lost 1 base, and 18 bases lay between the germline ends. In DNA, the CDR3 is TGTGCCAGCAGTAACGAAGGACAGCTCGGGAGCAATCAGCCCCAGCATTTT. It specifies CASSNEGQLGSNQPQHF.

The J gene is TRBJ1-2, the V gene TRBV5-1; D unresolved. The CDR3 has 14 residues. The ends were cut back, 0 bases at V and 6 bases at J, with 12 bases in the middle. Germline V lookup: CDR1 SGHRS, CDR2 YFSETQ. CDR3 DNA: TGCGCCAGCAGCTTGGATGGAGGGCGGGATGGCTACACCTTC. It codes for CASSLDGGRDGYTF.

This rearrangement joins TRBV20-1 to TRBJ1-2, with TRBD1 as a possible D gene (6 bases). V lost 6 bases to trimming and J lost 11 bases, with 16 bases between them. This CDR3 comprises 11 residues. Per the germline V gene, CDR1 is DFQATT and CDR2 is SNEGSKA (reference sequence). The CDR3 DNA reads as TGCAGTGCCTACAGGGACCTCCGATACACCTTC. Translation: CSAYRDLRYTF.

This sequence joins TRBV5-1 and TRBJ2-7; D gene uncertain. Germline V gives CDR1 SGHRS, CDR2 YFSETQ. CDR3 size: 14 residues. The ends were cut back, 0 bases at V and 4 bases at J, with 11 bases in the middle. The CDR3 region is CASSLEVGWYEQYF. The CDR3 nucleotides are TGCGCCAGCAGCTTGGAGGTAGGGTGGTACGAGCAGTACTTC.

The chain employs TRBV19 and TRBJ1-2, with 8 bases that match TRBD1. Germline V gene lookup returns CDR1 LNHDA and CDR2 SQIVND (reference sequence). V gave up 5 bases and J gave up 5 bases; unmatched junction bases: 10. This CDR3 has 15 amino acids. The CDR3 region has the DNA TGTGCCAGTAGTGTCGGGACAGGTGGTTCGTATGGCTACACCTTC. Translation: CASSVGTGGSYGYTF. Supplemented by reference TRBV19 and TRBJ1-2, the full variable domain reads DGGITQSPKYLFRKEGQNVTLSCEQNLNHDAMYWYRQDPGQGLRLIYYSQIVNDFQKGDIAEGYSVSREKKESFPLTVTSAQKNPTAFYLCASSVGTGGSYGYTFGSGTRLTVV.

This chain links TRBV9 with TRBJ2-7, with D uncertain. The CDR3 extends over 13 amino acids. V lost 9 bases and J lost 4, with 17 bases in between. Germline CDR1 is SGDLS and CDR2 is YYNGEE. The chain's CDR3 is CAISWATLYEQYF. The CDR3 bases are TGTGCCATCTCGTGGGCGACCCTTTACGAGCAGTACTTC.

CDR3 sequence (DNA): TGTGCCAGTAGTATACCCGGGTCTGGGGCCAACGTCCTGACTTTC. Translated, it gives CASSIPGSGANVLTF. The chain has TRBV19 and TRBJ2-6, with D unresolved. The CDR3 sequence is 15 residues long. The V end was cut by 2 bases, the J end by 1 base, with 6 bases between. The germline V gene has CDR1 LNHDA and CDR2 SQIVND (reference sequence). Combining the CDR3 with reference TRBV19 and TRBJ2-6 gives the whole variable domain DGGITQSPKYLFRKEGQNVTLSCEQNLNHDAMYWYRQDPGQGLRLIYYSQIVNDFQKGDIAEGYSVSREKKESFPLTVTSAQKNPTAFYLCASSIPGSGANVLTFGAGSRLTVL.

The rearrangement joins TRBV19 to TRBJ1-2, with TRBD1 identical over 11 bases. J gave up 3 bases and V 3 bases, and 6 bases lay outside the gene matches. This CDR3 is 16 amino acids long. Germline V lookup: CDR1 LNHDA, CDR2 SQIVND (reference sequence). As DNA, the CDR3 is TGTGCCAGTAGTATGGGACAGGGGGTCCCGCACTATGGCTACACCTTC. Protein product: CASSMGQGVPHYGYTF.

The chain couples TRBV27 to TRBJ2-7, with D perhaps given as TRBD1 or TRBD2 (7 bases each). The CDR3 is 13 amino acids. Trimming left V 7 bases short and J 9 bases short, with 19 bases between. Germline loops: CDR1 MNHEY, CDR2 SMNVEV (reference sequence). The CDR3 is CASTETPGGGQYF. CDR3 DNA sequence: TGTGCCAGCACCGAAACCCCAGGGGGGGGGCAGTACTTC.

The chain couples TRBV18 to TRBJ1-1, with 8 bases lining up with TRBD1. The CDR3 runs 15 residues. The V and J ends lost 3 bases and 4 bases, in that order; junction bases with no gene match: 7. Germline CDR1 KGHSH, CDR2 LQKENI. The CDR3 protein is CASSPLPTGGTEAFF. The CDR3 nucleotides are TGTGCCAGCTCACCTCTTCCTACAGGGGGCACTGAAGCTTTCTTT.

The chain combines TRBV30 with TRBJ1-2, with TRBD1 as a possible D gene (5 bases). Germline loops: CDR1 GTSNPN, CDR2 SVGIG (reference sequence). The CDR3 spans 13 residues. V shed 2 bases and J shed 8 bases, with 15 bases lying between them. CDR3 amino acids: CAWSLRGRGGYTF. The CDR3 DNA is TGTGCCTGGAGTCTGCGGGGACGAGGGGGCTACACCTTC.